A selection of T cell receptor beta chains follows, all from one sample in a study of neoadjuvant anti-PD-1 for oral cavity cancer. Clones were sequenced by immunoSEQ multiplex PCR, and TCRdb holds only the in-frame ones, with some missing. The sample shows about 14,000 clones, 50% to 70% of them seen only once. This specimen was PBMCs, taken before nivolumab (anti-PD-1) treatment. The receptor source for this set is a person aged 40 to 85 with oral cavity squamous cell carcinoma. The CDR3 runs from the conserved cysteine through the conserved F or W. Fields, in order: CDR3 length, V gene, J gene, clone size, D gene, CDR3 protein, CDR3 DNA. The D gene is left open where the match is weak. Where a row states a size, it is once, few, many or the class of an expanded clone; other rows omit it.

16	TRBV9	TRBJ2-5	NA	TRBD2	CASSVAAGLDQETQYF	TGTGCCAGCAGCGTAGCGGCCGGACTAGACCAAGAGACCCAGTACTTC
15	TRBV14	TRBJ1-2	NA	NA	CASSQSDRVSYGYTF	TGTGCCAGCAGCCAGTCGGATCGAGTCTCTTATGGCTACACCTTC
15	TRBV6-5	TRBJ1-1	NA	NA	CASKQDRSGNTEAFF	TGTGCCAGCAAACAGGACAGATCCGGGAACACTGAAGCTTTCTTT
19	TRBV5-3	TRBJ1-1	NA	TRBD1	CARSFTYPGTGGMDTEAFF	TGTGCCAGAAGCTTCACCTATCCCGGGACAGGGGGCATGGACACTGAAGCTTTCTTT
15	TRBV5-1	TRBJ2-5	NA	NA	CASSHSGFSQETQYF	TGCGCCAGCAGCCATTCAGGGTTCTCCCAAGAGACCCAGTACTTC
14	TRBV7-2	TRBJ2-1	once	NA	CASSLALTPGEQFF	TGTGCCAGCAGCTTAGCGCTCACTCCCGGTGAGCAGTTCTTC
15	TRBV5-4	TRBJ1-2	NA	TRBD1	CASSFSGTANYGYTF	TGTGCCAGCAGCTTCTCCGGGACAGCTAACTATGGCTACACCTTC
17	TRBV28	TRBJ2-7	NA	TRBD1	CASSLWDRVVRSYEQYF	TGTGCCAGCAGTTTATGGGACAGGGTTGTTCGTTCCTACGAGCAGTACTTC
15	TRBV6-5	TRBJ1-2	NA	NA	CASSYSSGAHYGYTF	TGTGCCAGCAGTTACTCGTCGGGGGCGCACTATGGCTACACCTTC
19	TRBV7-8	TRBJ2-5	few	TRBD2	CASSLARLAESFHEETQYF	TGTGCCAGCAGCTTAGCTAGGCTAGCGGAGAGTTTCCACGAAGAGACCCAGTACTTC
13	TRBV6-4	TRBJ1-2	NA	TRBD1	CASSSPGQKVYTF	TGTGCCAGCAGTTCCCCGGGACAGAAGGTCTACACCTTC
15	TRBV30	TRBJ2-3	few	NA	CASLYGGGSTDTQYF	TGTGCCTCTCTGTACGGGGGCGGTTCCACAGATACGCAGTATTTT
15	TRBV9	TRBJ1-5	NA	NA	CASSVGAGNNQPQHF	TGTGCCAGCAGCGTAGGGGCCGGAAACAATCAGCCCCAGCATTTT
13	TRBV7-8	TRBJ2-5	NA	NA	CASSPREQETQYF	TGTGCCAGCAGCCCAAGGGAGCAAGAGACCCAGTACTTC
16	TRBV18	TRBJ2-7	NA	TRBD1	CASSPSLQGGFLEQYF	TGTGCCAGCTCACCATCCCTACAGGGGGGCTTCTTGGAGCAGTACTTC
14	TRBV6-6	TRBJ1-5	NA	NA	CASSYPGTNQPQHF	TGTGCCAGCAGTTACCCAGGGACCAATCAGCCCCAGCATTTT
15	TRBV11-1	TRBJ2-5	NA	NA	CASSSPRGTQETQYF	TGTGCCAGCAGCTCCCCGCGAGGTACCCAAGAGACCCAGTACTTC
15	TRBV19	TRBJ2-1	NA	NA	CASSMYMDSYNEQFF	TGTGCCAGTAGTATGTATATGGACAGTTACAATGAGCAGTTCTTC
13	TRBV6-1	TRBJ1-1	NA	NA	CASSDPGGTEAFF	TGTGCCAGCAGTGACCCCGGGGGGACTGAAGCTTTCTTT
15	TRBV7-2	TRBJ1-4	NA	NA	CASSLATPGNEKLFF	TGTGCCAGCAGCTTAGCTACGCCCGGGAATGAAAAACTGTTTTTT
16	TRBV4-1	TRBJ2-1	NA	NA	CASSQDRSHRPHEQFF	TGCGCCAGCAGCCAGGACCGTTCCCACAGGCCCCATGAGCAGTTCTTC
14	TRBV14	TRBJ2-7	NA	NA	CASSPGLHSYEQYF	TGTGCCAGCAGCCCGGGACTCCACTCCTACGAGCAGTACTTC
13	TRBV6-5	TRBJ2-7	NA	NA	CASKVSGDYEQYF	TGTGCCAGCAAGGTTAGCGGAGACTACGAGCAGTACTTC
14	TRBV28	TRBJ2-7	NA	NA	CASSLSTLVYEQYF	TGTGCCAGCAGCCTGAGTACGCTAGTCTACGAGCAGTACTTC
18	TRBV9	TRBJ2-2	NA	NA	CASSVGAREVGFAGELFF	TGTGCCAGCAGCGTAGGTGCCAGGGAAGTCGGGTTCGCCGGGGAGCTGTTTTTT